Below, 22 T cell receptor beta chains from the same sample are listed, as sequenced in a study of regulatory T cells in long-lasting Graves disease. Arm-PCR of CDR3 regions and iRepertoire HTBI primers were used to build TCR beta libraries. MiXCR, run by TCRdb on the multiplex PCR reads, gives a single entry per CDR3 protein. The table includes approximately 400,000 distinct CDR3 sequences, about an eighth detected once. As for time point: newly diagnosed GD, antithyroid drugs for less than 3 months. PBMC-derived RNA was used for the TCR library. The same sample was also studied in work on T cells in Graves' hyperthyroidism and ophthalmopathy.

Sample: peripheral blood mononuclear cells (PBMCs), taken at new diagnosis, from a patient treated with antithyroid drugs. Every receptor here comes from a young woman with Graves disease.

There are many counts of this clonotype. This chain joins TRBV4-3 and TRBJ1-1, with no clear D. CDR1 and CDR2 from the germline V gene are LGHNA and YSLEER. The length of the CDR3 is 15 residues. The germline V and J ends were trimmed by 1 base and 0 bases, with 9 bases remaining between them. CDR3 sequence: CASSQVARMNTEAFF. The CDR3 DNA is TGCGCCAGCAGCCAAGTTGCGAGAATGAACACTGAAGCTTTCTTT.

This clonotype came up many times. The J gene is TRBJ1-1, the V gene TRBV30; TRBD1 matches 7 bases. Unmatched junction bases numbered 10, after V lost 7 bases and J lost 11 bases. The CDR3 runs 11 residues. Germline CDR1 is GTSNPN and CDR2 is SVGIG (reference sequence). CDR3 protein: CAYAQGPWAFF. The DNA for the CDR3 is TGTGCCTACGCACAGGGGCCCTGGGCTTTCTTT.

This clonotype occurred a few times. This CDR3 fails to terminate in the conserved phenylalanine or tryptophan, so it likely reflects a read error. The chain employs TRBV10-3 and TRBJ1-1; D remains unclear. The CDR3 is 14 residues long. The germline V gene has CDR1 ENHRY and CDR2 SYGVKD. V was trimmed by 0 bases and J by 3 bases, leaving 8 bases between them. CDR3 sequence (DNA): TGTGCCATCAGTGAGTCTCCTCGGGACACTGAAGCTTTCCTT. This gives the protein CAISESPRDTEAFL.

This chain links TRBV4-2 with TRBJ2-5; D not certain. The CDR3 runs 13 residues. Germline V gives CDR1 LGHNA, CDR2 YNFKEQ. The V gene lost 2 bases and the J gene lost 3 bases, with 7 bases spanning the gap. The CDR3 loop reads CASSQTYKETQYF. CDR3 coding DNA: TGTGCCAGCAGCCAAACTTACAAAGAGACCCAGTACTTC.

The V call is TRBV20-1, the J call TRBJ1-4, with D maybe TRBD1 (5 bases). This CDR3 region has 16 residues. The ends were cut back, 0 bases at V and 0 bases at J, with 11 bases in the middle. Germline-derived CDR1 and CDR2 are DFQATT and SNEGSKA (reference sequence). The chain's CDR3 is CSARDRESPTNEKLFF. The CDR3 DNA is TGCAGTGCTAGAGACAGGGAGTCCCCAACTAATGAAAAACTGTTTTTT.

The chain is built from TRBV12-3 or TRBV12-4 and TRBJ1-1; a possible D gene is TRBD1 (6 bases). Trimming left V 6 bases short and J 1 base short, with 21 bases between. CDR3 length: 17 residues. The chain's CDR3 is CASSSGMEGVANTEAFF. The CDR3 DNA reads TGTGCCAGCAGCTCTGGGATGGAGGGGGTTGCGAACACTGAAGCTTTCTTT.

This clonotype showed up many times. The chain employs TRBV28 and TRBJ2-5; 10 nucleotides match TRBD1. This CDR3 has 16 amino acids. Trimming took 7 bases from V and 5 from J; bases not matched to a gene: 13. Germline V gene data show CDR1 as MDHEN and CDR2 as SYDVKM. In DNA form, the CDR3 reads TGTGCCAGCAATCGGGGACAGGGGCGCCTGCGGGAGACCCAGTACTTC. Its translation is CASNRGQGRLRETQYF. The variable domain in full, completed from reference TRBV28 and TRBJ2-5, reads DVKVTQSSRYLVKRTGEKVFLECVQDMDHENMFWYRQDPGLGLRLIYFSYDVKMKEKGDIPEGYSVSREKKERFSLILESASTNQTSMYLCASNRGQGRLRETQYFGPGTRLLVL.

Only a few counts were recorded for this clonotype. A much more abundant neighbour one base away suggests this may be a read error. The V gene is TRBV5-1, the J gene TRBJ2-7; D not certain. V was clipped by 0 bases and J by 3 bases, with 7 bases between them. The CDR3 is made up of 13 amino acids. Per the germline V gene, CDR1 is SGHRS and CDR2 is YFSETQ. The chain's CDR3 is CASSLAPGYEQYV. The CDR3 nucleotides read TGCGCCAGCAGCTTGGCCCCAGGCTACGAGCAGTACGTC.

The chain couples TRBV6-4 to TRBJ2-2; the D gene is possibly TRBD1 (6 bases). The CDR3 contains 14 residues. V shed 2 bases and J shed 7 bases, with 11 bases lying between them. Germline lookup yields CDR1 MRHNA and CDR2 SNTAGT. The chain's CDR3 is CASSDKGDGGELFF. The CDR3 DNA reads TGTGCCAGCAGTGACAAGGGGGACGGCGGGGAGCTGTTTTTT.

This clonotype was seen ten or more times. The chain is built from TRBV24-1 and TRBJ2-5, with D possibly being TRBD2 (5 bases). Germline CDR1 and CDR2: KGHDR and SFDVKD. Deletions cut 3 bases from V and 4 bases from J, with 11 bases between. The length of the CDR3 is 14 residues. Here the CDR3 DNA reads TGTGCCACCAGTGATGCGACCCGGGGAGAGACCCAGTACTTC. Protein product: CATSDATRGETQYF.

Ten or more counts support this clonotype. CDR3 region: CASSEIYPLNTEAFF. The CDR3 DNA reads TGTGCCAGCAGTGAAATATACCCACTGAACACTGAAGCTTTCTTT. The chain employs TRBV12-3 or TRBV12-4 and TRBJ1-1; D is uncertain. This CDR3 spans 15 amino acids. Between the trimmed V and J ends, which lost 5 bases and 0 bases, there was a span of 13 bases.

With respect to this clonotype: This may be a read error: a much more frequent sequence differs by one nucleotide. In DNA form, the CDR3 reads TGTGCCAGCTCACCCCAGGCCAGGGGGACCCTGATCTATGGCTACACCTTC. Protein sequence: CASSPQARGTLIYGYTF. The rearrangement joins TRBV18 to TRBJ1-2; 7 nucleotides line up with TRBD1. The germline gives CDR1 KGHSH, CDR2 LQKENI. The trim removed 3 bases at V and 4 bases at J, leaving 14 bases unmatched. CDR3 length: 17 amino acids.

The table lists this clonotype with a few counts. The chain is built from TRBV7-9 and TRBJ2-5; D is unresolved. Looked up from germline, CDR1 is SEHNR and CDR2 is FQNEAQ (reference sequence). V lost 4 bases and J lost 4, with 10 bases in between. The CDR3 has 13 amino acids. This CDR3 is CASSWVVLETQYF. CDR3 bases: TGTGCCAGCAGCTGGGTGGTCCTAGAGACCCAGTACTTC.

This clonotype was observed a handful of times. The chain employs TRBV4-3 and TRBJ1-2, with D tentatively TRBD1 (5 bases). From germline, CDR1 is LGHNA and CDR2 YSLEER. The CDR3 is 15 amino acids. V gave up 0 bases and J gave up 0 bases, with 8 bases separating them. The DNA of the CDR3 is TGCGCCAGCAGCCAAGATCGACAGACTAACTATGGCTACACCTTC. This gives the protein CASSQDRQTNYGYTF.

There are many counts of this clonotype. The rearrangement uses TRBV13 and TRBJ2-5, with D perhaps matching TRBD1 (6 bases). The germline V and J ends were trimmed by 2 bases and 5 bases, with 12 bases remaining between them. There are 14 residues in the CDR3. The germline gives CDR1 PRHDT, CDR2 FYEKMQ (reference sequence). Here the CDR3 DNA reads TGTGCCAGCAGCTTAAACCGGGACATTGAGACCCAGTACTTC. Protein: CASSLNRDIETQYF. The entire variable domain, with the rest obtained from reference TRBV13 and TRBJ2-5, is as follows: AAGVIQSPRHLIKEKRETATLKCYPIPRHDTVYWYQQGPGQDPQFLISFYEKMQSDKGSIPDRFSAQQFSDYHSELNMSSLELGDSALYFCASSLNRDIETQYFGPGTRLLVL.

V usage is TRBV12-3 or TRBV12-4 and J usage is TRBJ2-3; 7 positions match TRBD2. The ends lost 2 bases at V and 4 bases at J; junction bases unmatched: 6. The CDR3 spans 15 residues. For the CDR3, the DNA is TGTGCCAGCAGTTTAAGCGGGAACGCGGCAGATACGCAGTATTTT. Its protein product is CASSLSGNAADTQYF.

This chain uses TRBV7-6 with TRBJ2-2; D is uncertain. V dropped 2 bases and J dropped 8 bases, with 12 bases sitting between them. This CDR3 contains 14 residues. Germline V lookup: CDR1 SGHVS, CDR2 FNYEAQ. The CDR3 loop is CASSLIRLEGELFF. The CDR3 bases are TGTGCCAGCAGCTTAATCCGGTTAGAAGGGGAGCTGTTTTTT.

In its sample, this clonotype was seen a few times. The rearrangement uses TRBV4-1 and TRBJ2-3, with 7 bases lining up with TRBD2. There are 17 residues in the CDR3. Germline-derived CDR1 and CDR2 are MGHRA and YSYEKL. The V and J ends lost 7 bases and 4 bases, in that order; junction bases with no gene match: 17. For the CDR3, the DNA is TGCGCCAGCACCTTTACCCCCCCAGCGGGATCAGCAGATACGCAGTATTTT. As protein: CASTFTPPAGSADTQYF.

Ten or more counts support this clonotype. This chain connects TRBV30 to TRBJ1-2, with a tentative D call TRBD1 (5 bases). Trimming left V 4 bases short and J 2 bases short, with 20 bases between. The CDR3 is 16 amino acids. The V gene's germline CDR1 is GTSNPN and CDR2 SVGIG (reference sequence). The CDR3 nucleotides are TGTGCCTGGACCGGGCCCCCACAGGAGCCGAACTATGGCTACACCTTC. Amino acids: CAWTGPPQEPNYGYTF.

This clonotype was detected a few times. V usage is TRBV4-1 and J usage is TRBJ1-1, with D possibly TRBD1 on 5 matching bases. V lost 1 base and J 1 base, leaving 13 bases between the germline ends. The CDR3 runs 16 residues. Germline CDR1 reads MGHRA; CDR2 reads YSYEKL. CDR3 residues: CASSQVYPQGNTEAFF. For the CDR3, the DNA is TGCGCCAGCAGCCAAGTCTACCCCCAGGGGAACACTGAAGCTTTCTTT.

This clonotype came up many times. The rearrangement uses TRBV2 and TRBJ1-1; D not certain. The CDR3 has 14 amino acids. The ends were cut back, 6 bases at V and 1 base at J, with 12 bases in the middle. Per germline, CDR1 SNHLY and CDR2 FYNNEI. The CDR3 here is CASSVPPGNTEAFF. The CDR3 DNA reads as TGTGCCAGCAGCGTACCTCCGGGGAACACTGAAGCTTTCTTT.

This chain uses TRBV9 with TRBJ2-3; D possibly corresponds to TRBD1 (5 bases). The length of the CDR3 is 14 residues. Deletions cut 0 bases from V and 3 bases from J, with 8 bases between. CDR1 SGDLS and CDR2 YYNGEE come from the germline V gene. The CDR3 DNA follows: TGTGCCAGCAGCGTAGGGGGCTGGACAGATACGCAGTATTTT. Protein sequence: CASSVGGWTDTQYF.